A selection of T cell receptor beta chains follows, all from one sample in a study of T cell responses to AZD1222 COVID-19 vaccine. Sequencing was performed with immunoSEQ multiplex PCR; in TCRdb, only in-frame clones are kept and a portion is missing. Of tens of thousands of clones in the sample, 75% to 95% were seen once. Specimen: peripheral blood, collected on day 0 of MenACWY control vaccination. The source of these receptors is an adult in good health. The CDR3 runs from the conserved cysteine through the conserved F or W.

v_gene,j_gene,CDR3aa
TRBV5-4,TRBJ1-6,CASTIGGRGSTSPLHF
TRBV18,TRBJ1-5,CASSPRGSLATQPQHF
TRBV7-6,TRBJ2-1,CASSLGLAGALSYNEQFF
TRBV4-2,TRBJ2-2,CASSPWIGTGKNTGELFF
TRBV7-9,TRBJ2-7,CASSLTGLAVEQYF
TRBV5-1,TRBJ2-3,CASSLGGSGSADTQYF
TRBV7-8,TRBJ1-1,CASSLLQGAQTEAFF
TRBV3-1/TRBV3-2,TRBJ1-2,CASSQIFTGFYGYTF
TRBV28,TRBJ2-5,CASSSEDSETQYF
TRBV28,TRBJ1-1,CASSSLRQGAFGNTEAFF
TRBV5-1,TRBJ1-1,CASSLAGQNTEAFF
TRBV2,TRBJ2-3,CASSEDQGGYTQYF
TRBV21-1,TRBJ1-1,CASSNLNWDRGKNTEAFF
TRBV29-1,TRBJ2-1,CSVEDRPNEQFF
TRBV19,TRBJ2-3,CASRAGAADTQYF
TRBV14,TRBJ2-5,CASSLARAYQETQYF
TRBV19,TRBJ1-1,CASKRNTEAFF
TRBV18,TRBJ1-2,CASSPHPGEGYTF
TRBV7-6,TRBJ2-1,CASSKDSGRAGEQFF
TRBV7-2,TRBJ1-1,CASSFQAGRDTEAFF
TRBV6-5,TRBJ1-1,CASSQDQTEAFF
TRBV19,TRBJ2-6,CASSSGDTSGANVLTF
TRBV6-5,TRBJ1-3,CASSYSNRGAGNTIYF
TRBV11-2,TRBJ2-7,CASSTDIYEQYF
TRBV12-3/TRBV12-4,TRBJ1-1,CASSLGPNTEAFF
TRBV6-2/TRBV6-3,TRBJ2-7,CASSSNFAGNIYEQYF
TRBV6-5,TRBJ2-7,CASSSPGRNYEQYF
TRBV10-3,TRBJ2-7,CAIGGRGAPDSYEQYF
TRBV19,TRBJ2-3,CASRPGTSGRPDTQYF
TRBV11-2,TRBJ2-1,CASTTGPAGFDEQFF
TRBV7-8,TRBJ1-5,CASSPKVGKERYSNQPQHF
TRBV27,TRBJ2-2,CASSPTQGTGELFF
TRBV30,TRBJ1-6,CAWGENLNSPLHF
TRBV6-6,TRBJ1-2,CASVGGANYGYTF
TRBV5-5,TRBJ2-1,CASSFSDNEQFF
TRBV4-1,TRBJ1-4,CASSHLKGVAEKLFF
TRBV7-8,TRBJ1-1,CASSFSTGDTEAFF
TRBV28,TRBJ2-1,CASSFGDRVREQFF
TRBV6-5,TRBJ1-5,CASGDTTVQPQHF
TRBV4-3,TRBJ1-2,CASSQEGARGYTF
TRBV19,TRBJ2-7,CASSDGQGALYEQYF
TRBV5-4,TRBJ2-7,CASSYDPDRSPQYEQYF
TRBV2,TRBJ1-4,CASMDGQASIRREKLFF
TRBV3-1/TRBV3-2,TRBJ2-7,CASSRDRGAYEQYF
TRBV6-5,TRBJ2-1,CASSYRGGYNEQFF
TRBV7-9,TRBJ2-3,CASSVGASGVRRTDTQYF
TRBV28,TRBJ1-1,CASSPPEQGSWDTEAFF
TRBV29-1,TRBJ2-7,CSVAQGVLYEQYF
TRBV7-9,TRBJ1-3,CASSLDSGNTIYF
TRBV4-1,TRBJ1-3,CASSQGPNREIGNTIYF
TRBV5-1,TRBJ1-3,CASSFGSSGNTIYF
TRBV7-3,TRBJ2-5,CASSFGGAQQETQYF
TRBV5-4,TRBJ2-1,CASSLRSSYNEQFF